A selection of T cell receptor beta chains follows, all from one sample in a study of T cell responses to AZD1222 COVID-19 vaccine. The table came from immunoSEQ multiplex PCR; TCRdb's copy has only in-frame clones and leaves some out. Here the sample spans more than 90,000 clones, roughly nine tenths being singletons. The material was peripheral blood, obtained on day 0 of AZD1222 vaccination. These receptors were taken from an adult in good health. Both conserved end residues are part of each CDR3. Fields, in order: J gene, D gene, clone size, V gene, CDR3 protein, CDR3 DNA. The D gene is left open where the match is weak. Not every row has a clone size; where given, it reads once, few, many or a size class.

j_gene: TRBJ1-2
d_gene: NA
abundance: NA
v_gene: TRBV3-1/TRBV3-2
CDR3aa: CASSHFQDGYTF
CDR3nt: TGTGCCAGCAGCCACTTCCAGGACGGCTACACCTTC

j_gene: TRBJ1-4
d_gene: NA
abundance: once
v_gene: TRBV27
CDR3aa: CASKGQGNEKLFF
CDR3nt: TGTGCCAGCAAAGGGCAGGGAAATGAAAAACTGTTTTTT

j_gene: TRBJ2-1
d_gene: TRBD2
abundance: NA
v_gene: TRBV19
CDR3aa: CASSLAAGGPQNEQFF
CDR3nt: TGTGCCAGTAGTTTAGCAGCGGGGGGGCCGCAGAATGAGCAGTTCTTC

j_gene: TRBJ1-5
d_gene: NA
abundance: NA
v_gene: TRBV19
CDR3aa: CASIPPGSNQPQHF
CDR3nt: TGTGCCAGTATTCCCCCCGGTAGCAATCAGCCCCAGCATTTT

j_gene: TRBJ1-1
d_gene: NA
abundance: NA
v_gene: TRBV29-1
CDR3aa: CSGRQGLGEAFF
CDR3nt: TGCAGCGGCCGGCAGGGGTTAGGTGAAGCTTTCTTT

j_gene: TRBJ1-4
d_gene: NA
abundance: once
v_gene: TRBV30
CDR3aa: CAWSVTGNEKLFF
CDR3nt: TGTGCCTGGAGTGTTACCGGGAATGAAAAACTGTTTTTT

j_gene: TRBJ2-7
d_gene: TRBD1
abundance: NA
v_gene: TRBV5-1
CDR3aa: CASSVPGQGIEQYF
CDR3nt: TGCGCCAGCAGCGTTCCGGGACAGGGCATCGAGCAGTACTTC

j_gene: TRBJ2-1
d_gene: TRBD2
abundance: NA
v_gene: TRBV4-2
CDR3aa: CASSQEVGLGGGRNEQFF
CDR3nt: TGTGCCAGCAGCCAAGAAGTGGGACTAGGGGGGGGTAGGAATGAGCAGTTCTTC

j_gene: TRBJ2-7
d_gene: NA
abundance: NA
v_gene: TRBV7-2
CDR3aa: CASSPQDGESEQYF
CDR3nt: TGTGCCAGCAGCCCCCAGGATGGAGAGTCCGAGCAGTACTTC

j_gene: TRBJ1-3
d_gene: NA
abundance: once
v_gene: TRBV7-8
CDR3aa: CASSPSQMRGSGNTIYF
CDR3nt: TGTGCCAGCAGCCCGAGCCAGATGCGGGGCTCTGGAAACACCATATATTTT

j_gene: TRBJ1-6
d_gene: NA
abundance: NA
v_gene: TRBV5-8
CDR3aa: CASSSPKRPYRNSPLHF
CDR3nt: TGTGCCAGCAGCTCGCCTAAGCGGCCTTACCGGAATTCACCCCTCCACTTT

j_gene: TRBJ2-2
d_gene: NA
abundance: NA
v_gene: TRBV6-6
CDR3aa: CASNRAGELFF
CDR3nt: TGTGCCAGCAACCGGGCGGGGGAGCTGTTTTTT

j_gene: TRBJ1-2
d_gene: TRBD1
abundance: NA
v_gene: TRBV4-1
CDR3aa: CASSQVPGGMDGYTF
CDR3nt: TGCGCCAGCAGCCAAGTACCAGGGGGGATGGATGGCTACACCTTC

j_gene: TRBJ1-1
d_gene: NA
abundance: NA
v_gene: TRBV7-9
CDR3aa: CASSFGMNTEAFF
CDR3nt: TGTGCCAGCAGCTTTGGGATGAACACTGAAGCTTTCTTT

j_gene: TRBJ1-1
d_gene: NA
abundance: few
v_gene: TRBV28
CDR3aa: CASKERENTEAFF
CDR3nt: TGTGCCAGCAAGGAACGAGAGAACACTGAAGCTTTCTTT

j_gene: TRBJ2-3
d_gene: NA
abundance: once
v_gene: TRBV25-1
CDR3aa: CASSEFGHSTDTQYF
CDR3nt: TGTGCCAGCAGTGAATTCGGTCATAGCACAGATACGCAGTATTTT

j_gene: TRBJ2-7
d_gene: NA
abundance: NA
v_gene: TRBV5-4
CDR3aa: CASSLGPAEQYF
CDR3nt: TGTGCCAGCAGCTTGGGACCGGCCGAGCAGTACTTC

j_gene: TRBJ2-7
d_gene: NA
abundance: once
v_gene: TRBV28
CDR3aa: CASTLRIGPYEQYF
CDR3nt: TGTGCCAGCACTTTACGGATTGGACCCTACGAGCAGTACTTC

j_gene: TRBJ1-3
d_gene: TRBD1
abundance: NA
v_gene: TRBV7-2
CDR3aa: CASSQDRAGNTIYF
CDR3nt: TGTGCCAGCAGCCAGGACAGGGCTGGAAACACCATATATTTT

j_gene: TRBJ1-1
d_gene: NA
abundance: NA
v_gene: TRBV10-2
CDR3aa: CASGDPVIGEAFF
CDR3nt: TGCGCCAGCGGGGACCCAGTGATAGGAGAAGCTTTCTTT

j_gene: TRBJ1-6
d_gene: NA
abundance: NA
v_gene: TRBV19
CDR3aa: CASSMTEEYSPLHF
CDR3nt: TGTGCCAGTTCAATGACAGAAGAGTATTCACCCCTCCACTTT

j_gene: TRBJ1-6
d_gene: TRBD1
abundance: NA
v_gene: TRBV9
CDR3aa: CASSVETGGNSPLHF
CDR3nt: TGTGCCAGCAGCGTAGAGACAGGGGGCAATTCACCCCTCCACTTT

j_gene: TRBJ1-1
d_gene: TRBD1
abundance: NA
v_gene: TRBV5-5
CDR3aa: CASSSLGQVWHTEAFF
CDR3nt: TGTGCCAGCAGCTCCTTGGGACAGGTTTGGCACACTGAAGCTTTCTTT

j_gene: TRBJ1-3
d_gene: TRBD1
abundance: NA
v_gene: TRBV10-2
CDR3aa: CASSDNRGPGNTIYF
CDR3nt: TGCGCCAGCAGTGACAACAGGGGGCCTGGAAACACCATATATTTT

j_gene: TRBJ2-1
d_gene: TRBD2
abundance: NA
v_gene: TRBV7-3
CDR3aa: CASSPIAGAISYNEQFF
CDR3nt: TGTGCCAGCAGCCCTATAGCGGGGGCCATCTCCTACAATGAGCAGTTCTTC

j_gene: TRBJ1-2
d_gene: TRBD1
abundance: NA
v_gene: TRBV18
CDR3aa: CASSPSGGAYGYTF
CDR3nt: TGTGCCAGCTCACCTTCAGGGGGCGCGTATGGCTACACCTTC

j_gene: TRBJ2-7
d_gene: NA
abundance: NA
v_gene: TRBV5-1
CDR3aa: CASSPTGEVDYEQYF
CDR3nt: TGCGCCAGCAGCCCTACCGGGGAGGTGGACTACGAGCAGTACTTC

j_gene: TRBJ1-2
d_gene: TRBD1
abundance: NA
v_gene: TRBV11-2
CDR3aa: CASSRDRHYGYTF
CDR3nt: TGTGCCAGCAGTAGGGACAGACACTATGGCTACACCTTC

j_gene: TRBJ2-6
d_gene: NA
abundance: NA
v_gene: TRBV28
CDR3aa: CASSFGDGANVLTF
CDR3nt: TGTGCCAGCAGTTTCGGGGATGGGGCCAACGTCCTGACTTTC

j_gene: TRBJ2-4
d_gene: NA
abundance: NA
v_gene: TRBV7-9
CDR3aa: CASSLGQDPAKNIQYF
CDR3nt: TGTGCCAGCAGCTTGGGGCAGGACCCCGCCAAAAACATTCAGTACTTC

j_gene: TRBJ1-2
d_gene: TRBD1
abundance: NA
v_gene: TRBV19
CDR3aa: CASSVPGGNDGYTF
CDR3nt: TGTGCCAGTAGTGTTCCAGGGGGCAACGATGGCTACACCTTC

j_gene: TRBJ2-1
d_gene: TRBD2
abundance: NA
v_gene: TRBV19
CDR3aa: CASSAGLAFNEQFF
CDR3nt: TGTGCCAGTAGTGCGGGACTAGCGTTCAATGAGCAGTTCTTC

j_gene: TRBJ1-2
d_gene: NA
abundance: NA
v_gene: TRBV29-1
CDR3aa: CSVIQANYGYTF
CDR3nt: TGCAGCGTGATCCAGGCTAACTATGGCTACACCTTC

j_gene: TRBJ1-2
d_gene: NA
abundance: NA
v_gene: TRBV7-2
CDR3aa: CASSLAGEYGYTF
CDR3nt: TGTGCCAGCAGCTTAGCGGGTGAATATGGCTACACCTTC

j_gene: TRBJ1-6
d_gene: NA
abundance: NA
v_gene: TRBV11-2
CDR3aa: CASSLQYNSPLHF
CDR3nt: TGTGCCAGCAGCTTACAGTATAATTCACCCCTCCACTTT

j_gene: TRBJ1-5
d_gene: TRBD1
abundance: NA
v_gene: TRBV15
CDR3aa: CATSRTGTGPRQPQHF
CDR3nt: TGTGCCACCAGCAGAACCGGGACAGGGCCCCGTCAGCCCCAGCATTTT

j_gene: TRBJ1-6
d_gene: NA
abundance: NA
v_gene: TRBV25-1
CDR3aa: CASSEFRERDSPLHF
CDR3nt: TGTGCCAGCAGTGAATTTCGGGAGAGGGATTCACCCCTCCACTTT

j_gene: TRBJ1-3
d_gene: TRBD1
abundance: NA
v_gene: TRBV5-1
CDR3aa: CASSPRTGLTNTIYF
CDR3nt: TGCGCCAGCAGCCCCCGGACAGGGCTAACGAACACCATATATTTT

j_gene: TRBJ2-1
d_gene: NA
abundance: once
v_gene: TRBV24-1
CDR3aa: CATRAIGNEQFF
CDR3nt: TGTGCCACCAGGGCGATCGGGAATGAGCAGTTCTTC

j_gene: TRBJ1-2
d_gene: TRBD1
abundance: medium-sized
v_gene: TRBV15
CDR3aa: CATSAGGDGYTF
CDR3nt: TGTGCCACCAGCGCAGGGGGCGATGGCTACACCTTC

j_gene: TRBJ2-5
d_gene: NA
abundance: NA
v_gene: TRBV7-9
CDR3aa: CASSLVGGQETQYF
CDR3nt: TGTGCCAGCAGCTTAGTTGGGGGCCAAGAGACCCAGTACTTC

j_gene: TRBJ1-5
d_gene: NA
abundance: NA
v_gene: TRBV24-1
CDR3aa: CATSPGDLGSQPQHF
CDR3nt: TGTGCCACCAGCCCTGGGGACCTGGGTAGTCAGCCCCAGCATTTT

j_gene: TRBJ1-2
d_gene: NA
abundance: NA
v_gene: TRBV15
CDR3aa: CATSRDLRREGYTF
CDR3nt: TGTGCCACCAGCAGGGACCTTAGGAGGGAAGGCTACACCTTC

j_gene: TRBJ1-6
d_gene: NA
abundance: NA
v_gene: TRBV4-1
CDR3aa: CASSHSRKGPGSPLHF
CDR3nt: TGCGCCAGCAGCCACAGTAGGAAGGGCCCGGGATCACCCCTCCACTTT

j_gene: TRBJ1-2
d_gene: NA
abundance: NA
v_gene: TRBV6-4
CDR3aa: CASSSSWGDGYTF
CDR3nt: TGTGCCAGCAGCTCCTCATGGGGGGATGGCTACACCTTC

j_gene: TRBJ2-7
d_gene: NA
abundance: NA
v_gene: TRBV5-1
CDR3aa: CASSASFRREAIYEQYF
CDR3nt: TGCGCCAGCAGCGCCTCCTTTCGCCGGGAAGCAATCTACGAGCAGTACTTC

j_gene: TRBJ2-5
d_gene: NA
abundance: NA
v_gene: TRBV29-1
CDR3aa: CSVEGGYQETQYF
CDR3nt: TGCAGCGTTGAAGGCGGATACCAAGAGACCCAGTACTTC

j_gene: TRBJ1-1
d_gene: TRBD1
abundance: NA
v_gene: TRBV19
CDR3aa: CASSSAGTGAWTEAFF
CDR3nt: TGTGCCAGTAGTTCCGCCGGGACAGGGGCGTGGACTGAAGCTTTCTTT

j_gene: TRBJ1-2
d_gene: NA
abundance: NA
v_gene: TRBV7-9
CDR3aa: CASSSGPNYGYTF
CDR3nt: TGTGCCAGCAGTTCCGGTCCTAACTATGGCTACACCTTC

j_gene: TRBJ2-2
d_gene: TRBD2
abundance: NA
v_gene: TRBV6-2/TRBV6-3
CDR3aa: CASSYPRGGADTGELFF
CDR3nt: TGTGCCAGCAGTTATCCGCGCGGGGGGGCCGACACCGGGGAGCTGTTTTTT

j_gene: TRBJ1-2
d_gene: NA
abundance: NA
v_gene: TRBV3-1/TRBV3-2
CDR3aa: CASRGGGNGYTF
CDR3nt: TGTGCCAGCAGAGGCGGAGGGAACGGCTACACCTTC

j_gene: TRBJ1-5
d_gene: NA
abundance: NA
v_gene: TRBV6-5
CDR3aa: CASSSRGSNQPQHF
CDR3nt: TGTGCCAGCAGCTCGAGGGGTAGCAATCAGCCCCAGCATTTT

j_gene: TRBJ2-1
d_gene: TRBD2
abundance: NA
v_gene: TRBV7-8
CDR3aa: CASTIAGGTYNEQFF
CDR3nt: TGTGCCAGCACCATAGCGGGGGGAACATACAATGAGCAGTTCTTC

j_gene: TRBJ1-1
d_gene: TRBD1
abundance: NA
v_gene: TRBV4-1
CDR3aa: CASSPPQGLENTEAFF
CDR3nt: TGCGCCAGCAGCCCTCCACAGGGGTTGGAAAACACTGAAGCTTTCTTT

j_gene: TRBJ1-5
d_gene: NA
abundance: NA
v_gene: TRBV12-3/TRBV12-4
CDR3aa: CASSAVGPLQHF
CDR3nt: TGTGCCAGCAGTGCCGTGGGTCCCCTTCAGCATTTT